These 3 T cell receptor beta chains were all obtained from the same sample, sequenced in a study of cytomegalovirus exposure and HLA in healthy donors. The PCR ran on 60 Vbeta and 13 Jbeta primers. The method was immunoSEQ multiplex PCR; TCRdb's version includes in-frame clones alone and lacks a portion of them. The repertoire holds around 130,000 clones, with 74% as singletons. Sequences were obtained from PBMCs. The receptor set was obtained from a woman in her forties or fifties in good health and CMV-seropositive.

The CDR3: CASSRTGTSVSRWNTQYF. In nucleotides, the CDR3 is TGTGCCAGCAGCCGCACCGGGACTAGCGTTTCAAGGTGGAATACGCAGTATTTT. The chain joins TRBV5-4 to TRBJ2-3; 10 nucleotides match TRBD2. Germline V gives CDR1 SGHNT, CDR2 YYREEE (reference sequence). The CDR3 loop spans 18 amino acids. V trimming: 4 bases; J trimming: 7 bases; junction bases outside the gene matches: 18.

The V call is TRBV10-1, the J call TRBJ2-2; TRBD1 is a possible D gene (5 bases). Germline-derived CDR1 and CDR2 are WNHNN and SYGVQD (reference sequence). Trimming left V 7 bases short and J 1 base short, with 10 bases between. The CDR3 spans 14 residues. The CDR3 sequence: CASKQDLNTGELFF. CDR3 DNA sequence: TGCGCCAGCAAACAGGACCTGAACACCGGGGAGCTGTTTTTT.

The gene calls are TRBV6-6 and TRBJ2-2; possibly TRBD2 for D (7 bases). CDR1 is MNHNY and CDR2 is SVGAGI in the germline V gene (reference sequence). Trimming shortened V by 6 bases and J by 5 bases, and 16 bases separated the two germline ends. The CDR3 covers 15 residues. CDR3 DNA: TGTGCCAGCAGGGATAGGGGGGGCGGGACCGGGGAGCTGTTTTTT. It translates to CASRDRGGGTGELFF.